Detailed here is one T cell receptor (beta chain). Its antigen is undetermined. Losses at the gene ends were 7 bases for V and 5 bases for J; bases not matched to a gene: 5. Germline CDR1 and CDR2: MNHNY and SVGAGI (reference sequence). The CDR3 extends over 15 amino acids. Assay: immunoSEQ multiplex PCR; the TCRdb copy retains only in-frame clones and omits some. The table has tens of thousands of clones, around three quarters seen once. These data are taken from a study of T cell responses to AZD1222 COVID-19 vaccine. Notes on the study in general: Reportedly, close to half of spike-specific TCRs are directed against unmutated variant regions. Of the AZD1222 recipients, only 6 or 7 were seropositive at baseline.

This material consisted of peripheral blood, taken on day 0 of AZD1222 vaccination. This clonotype originated in an adult in good health. The genes are TRBV6-6 and TRBJ2-5; 15 bases fit TRBD2. Here the CDR3 reads CASKRGLAGGETQYF. The CDR3 bases are TGTGCCAGCAAAAGAGGACTAGCGGGGGGGGAGACCCAGTACTTC.